This TCR beta chain was sequenced for a study of T-cell reconstitution after alpha-beta-depleted transplantation in children. Study-level results: As was reported, about two months after transplant, alpha-beta T cells came from several hundred expanded graft clones. Newly produced T cells mostly provided counts and TCRbeta diversity after one year, as hyperexpanded clones declined.

The authors prepared the TCRbeta library with unique molecular identifiers. Via MiXCR, TCRdb re-called the PCR reads, giving one row per CDR3 protein. Of roughly 420,000 distinct CDR3 sequences listed, around 15% are singletons. Comments on this clonotype: Its target is unknown.

This specimen consisted of PBMCs, mostly from graft donor cells, obtained 360 days after TCRalphabeta/CD19-depleted stem cell transplant. The source is a boy less than two years old who had a stem cell transplant for Wiskott-Aldrich syndrome, so the T cells may come from the graft donor.

The DNA for the CDR3 is TGCAGTGCTAAGAGCGGGAGGGGTTACGAGCAGTACTTC. Its translation: CSAKSGRGYEQYF. The rearrangement links TRBV20-1 to TRBJ2-7; 10 nucleotides align to TRBD2. The ends lost 4 bases at V and 4 bases at J; junction bases unmatched: 4. The CDR3 has 13 amino acids. Looked up from germline, CDR1 is DFQATT and CDR2 is SNEGSKA (reference sequence).